This TCR beta chain derives from a study of technical replicates of blood from a few donors. V shed 6 bases and J shed 5 bases, with 10 bases lying between them. The CDR3 covers 12 residues. CDR1 is LNHDA and CDR2 is SQIVND in the germline V gene (reference sequence). Sequencing was performed with immunoSEQ multiplex PCR; in TCRdb, only in-frame clones are kept and a portion is missing. The sample carries roughly 100,000 clones, 96% recorded once. The genes are TRBV19 and TRBJ2-5; TRBD2 might be the D (6 bases). The sequencing input was T cells isolated from PBMCs. The TCR was taken from a human donor in good health. CDR3 residues: CASSGSRETQYF. DNA for the CDR3: TGTGCCAGTAGCGGGAGCCGCGAGACCCAGTACTTC.